The 4 T cell receptor beta chains below all came from one sample that was sequenced in a study of T cells in localized non-small cell lung cancer. The repertoire was sequenced with immunoSEQ multiplex PCR; TCRdb's copy has only in-frame clones and lacks some. Of 30,000 or so clones listed, about nine tenths are singletons. Sequenced material: peripheral blood, taken before any cancer treatment. The receptor source for this set is a woman between 35 and 70 years old with stage I lung adenocarcinoma.

This clone was counted a few times. CDR3 sequence: CASSFVSGETQYF. CDR3 nucleotides: TGTGCCAGCAGCTTTGTTTCGGGGGAGACCCAGTACTTC. The chain combines TRBV7-2 with TRBJ2-5, with D possibly being TRBD2 (5 bases). Germline loops: CDR1 SGHTA, CDR2 FQGNSA. The CDR3 covers 13 residues. Between the trimmed V and J ends, which lost 3 bases and 5 bases, there was a span of 10 bases.

J is TRBJ2-3 and V is TRBV28; D is unresolved. The V and J ends lost 5 bases and 9 bases respectively, with 15 bases between them. The CDR3 runs to 13 residues. Germline-derived CDR1 and CDR2 are MDHEN and SYDVKM. In nucleotides, the CDR3 is TGTGCCAGCAGTCCGATCGTCCTAGACACGCAGTATTTT. Encoded protein: CASSPIVLDTQYF.

The chain combines TRBV4-3 with TRBJ1-1; D is uncertain. Between the trimmed V and J ends, which lost 0 bases and 7 bases, there was a span of 12 bases. Germline V gives CDR1 LGHNA, CDR2 YSLEER. The CDR3 runs to 14 residues. This CDR3 reads CASSQDNQAGEAFF. CDR3 nucleotides: TGCGCCAGCAGCCAAGATAATCAGGCGGGTGAAGCTTTCTTT.

V usage is TRBV2 and J usage is TRBJ2-5; TRBD2 agrees at 11 bases. J was trimmed by 7 bases and V by 2 bases; bases with no gene match: 0. Germline V gene data show CDR1 as SNHLY and CDR2 as FYNNEI. The CDR3 consists of 13 residues. The CDR3 reads CASSETSGGTQYF. CDR3 nucleotide sequence: TGTGCCAGCAGTGAAACTAGCGGGGGGACCCAGTACTTC.